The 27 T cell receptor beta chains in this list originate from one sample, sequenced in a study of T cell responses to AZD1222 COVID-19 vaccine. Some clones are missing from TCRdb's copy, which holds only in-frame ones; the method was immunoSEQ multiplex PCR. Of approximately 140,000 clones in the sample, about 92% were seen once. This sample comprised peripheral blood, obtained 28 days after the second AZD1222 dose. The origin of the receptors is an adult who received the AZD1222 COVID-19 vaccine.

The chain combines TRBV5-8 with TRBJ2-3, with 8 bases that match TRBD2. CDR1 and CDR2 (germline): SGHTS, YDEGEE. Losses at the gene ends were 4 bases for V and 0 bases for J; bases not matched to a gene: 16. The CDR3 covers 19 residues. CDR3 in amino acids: CASSLSLSTGGPSTDTQYF. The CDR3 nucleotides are TGTGCCAGCAGCCTAAGTCTGTCGACGGGAGGGCCTAGCACAGATACGCAGTATTTT.

CDR3 residues: CASSLRQGNTEAFF. The CDR3 DNA reads as TGTGCCAGCAGTTTAAGACAGGGGAACACTGAAGCTTTCTTT. The rearrangement links TRBV27 to TRBJ1-1, with TRBD1 matching 7 bases. The CDR3 covers 14 residues. Trimming at V came to 2 bases and at J to 1 base, leaving 1 base not matched to a gene. Per germline, CDR1 MNHEY and CDR2 SMNVEV (reference sequence).

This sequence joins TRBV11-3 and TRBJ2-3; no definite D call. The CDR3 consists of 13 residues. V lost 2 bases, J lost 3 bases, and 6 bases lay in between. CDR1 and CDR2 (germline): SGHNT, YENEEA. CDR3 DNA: TGTGCCAGCAGCTTAAGGGTAACAGATACGCAGTATTTT. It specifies CASSLRVTDTQYF. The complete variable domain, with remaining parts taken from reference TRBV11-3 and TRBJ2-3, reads EAGVVQSPRYKIIEKKQPVAFWCNPISGHNTLYWYLQNLGQGPELLIRYENEEAVDDSQLPKDRFSAERLKGVDSTLKIQPAELGDSAVYLCASSLRVTDTQYFGPGTRLTVL.

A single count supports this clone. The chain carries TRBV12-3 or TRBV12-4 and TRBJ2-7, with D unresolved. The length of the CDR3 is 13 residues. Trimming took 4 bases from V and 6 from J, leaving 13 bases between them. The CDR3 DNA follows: TGTGCCAGCAGTTCCCCCCCGGTTGGCGAGCAGTACTTC. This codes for CASSSPPVGEQYF.

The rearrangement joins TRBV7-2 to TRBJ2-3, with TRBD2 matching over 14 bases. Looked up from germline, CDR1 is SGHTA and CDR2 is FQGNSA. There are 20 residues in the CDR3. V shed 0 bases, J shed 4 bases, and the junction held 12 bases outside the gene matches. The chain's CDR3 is CASSLAGTSGRGMLPDTQYF. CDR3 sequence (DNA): TGTGCCAGCAGCTTAGCAGGGACTAGCGGGAGAGGGATGCTTCCAGATACGCAGTATTTT.

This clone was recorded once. This chain's CDR3 is CASSVTGANQPQHF. The CDR3 DNA is TGTGCCAGTAGTGTGACAGGGGCCAATCAGCCCCAGCATTTT. The chain has TRBV19 and TRBJ1-5; 8 bases match TRBD1. V was pared by 5 bases and J by 3 bases, with 3 bases of the junction left unmatched. Per the germline V gene, CDR1 is LNHDA and CDR2 is SQIVND (reference sequence). This CDR3 is built from 14 residues.

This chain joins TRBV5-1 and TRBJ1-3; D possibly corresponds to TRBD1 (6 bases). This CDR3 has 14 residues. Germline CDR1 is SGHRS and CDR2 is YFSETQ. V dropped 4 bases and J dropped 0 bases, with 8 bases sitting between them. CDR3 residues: CASSEGHSGNTIYF. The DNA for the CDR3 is TGCGCCAGCAGCGAGGGACACTCTGGAAACACCATATATTTT.

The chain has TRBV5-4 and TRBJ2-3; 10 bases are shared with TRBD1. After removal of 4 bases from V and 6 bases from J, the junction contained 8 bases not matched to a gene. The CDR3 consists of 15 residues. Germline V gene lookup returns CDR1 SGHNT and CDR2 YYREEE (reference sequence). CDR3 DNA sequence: TGTGCCAGCAGCGCCCGGGACAGGGGTGGCGATACGCAGTATTTT. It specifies CASSARDRGGDTQYF.

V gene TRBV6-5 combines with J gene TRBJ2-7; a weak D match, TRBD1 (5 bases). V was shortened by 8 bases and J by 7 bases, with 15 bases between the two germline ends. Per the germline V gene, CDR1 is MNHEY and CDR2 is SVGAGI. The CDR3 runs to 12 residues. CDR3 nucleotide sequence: TGTGCCAGCGGCAGGGCGATGAGGGAGCAGTACTTC. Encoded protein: CASGRAMREQYF.

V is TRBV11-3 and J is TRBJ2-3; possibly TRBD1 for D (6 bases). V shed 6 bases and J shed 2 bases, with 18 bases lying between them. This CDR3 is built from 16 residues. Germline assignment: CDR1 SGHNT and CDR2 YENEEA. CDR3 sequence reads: CASSWYRDKFTDTQYF. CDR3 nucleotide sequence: TGTGCCAGCAGTTGGTACCGGGACAAGTTCACAGATACGCAGTATTTT.

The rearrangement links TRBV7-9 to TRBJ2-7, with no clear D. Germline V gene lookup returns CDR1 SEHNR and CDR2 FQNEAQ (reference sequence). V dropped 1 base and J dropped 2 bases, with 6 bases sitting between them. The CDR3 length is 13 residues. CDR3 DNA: TGTGCCAGCAGCTTAGTCGGTCCCTACGAGCAGTACTTC. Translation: CASSLVGPYEQYF. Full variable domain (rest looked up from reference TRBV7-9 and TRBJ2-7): DTGVSQNPRHKITKRGQNVTFRCDPISEHNRLYWYRQTLGQGPEFLTYFQNEAQLEKSRLLSDRFSAERPKGSFSTLEIQRTEQGDSAMYLCASSLVGPYEQYFGPGTRLTVT.

The CDR3 spells CASSELSYGYTF. CDR3 nucleotides: TGTGCCAGCAGTGAATTGTCCTATGGCTACACCTTC. The gene calls are TRBV6-1 and TRBJ1-2; D is ambiguous. V was shortened by 2 bases and J by 4 bases, with 5 bases between the two germline ends. The CDR3 sequence is 12 residues long. The V gene's germline CDR1 is MNHNS and CDR2 SASEGT.

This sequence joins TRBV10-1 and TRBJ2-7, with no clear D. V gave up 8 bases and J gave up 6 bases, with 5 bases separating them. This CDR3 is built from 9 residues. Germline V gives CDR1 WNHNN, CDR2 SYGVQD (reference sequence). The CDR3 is CASVREQYF. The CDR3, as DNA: TGCGCCAGCGTCCGCGAGCAGTACTTC.

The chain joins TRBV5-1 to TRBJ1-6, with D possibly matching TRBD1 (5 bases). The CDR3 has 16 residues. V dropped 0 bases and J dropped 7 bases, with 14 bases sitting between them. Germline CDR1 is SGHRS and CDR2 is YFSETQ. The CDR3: CASSLAPRVMNSPLHF. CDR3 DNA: TGCGCCAGCAGCTTGGCCCCCAGGGTGATGAATTCACCCCTCCACTTT.

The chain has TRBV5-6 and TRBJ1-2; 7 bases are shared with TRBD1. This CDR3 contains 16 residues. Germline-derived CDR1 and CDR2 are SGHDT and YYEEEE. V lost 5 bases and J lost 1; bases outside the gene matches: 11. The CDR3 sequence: CASRPNGPGGNYGYTF. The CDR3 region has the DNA TGTGCCAGCAGACCTAATGGGCCAGGGGGTAACTATGGCTACACCTTC.

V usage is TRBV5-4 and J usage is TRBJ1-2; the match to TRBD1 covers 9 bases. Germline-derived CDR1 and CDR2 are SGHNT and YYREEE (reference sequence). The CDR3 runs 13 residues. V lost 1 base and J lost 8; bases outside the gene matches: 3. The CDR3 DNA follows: TGTGCCAGCAGCTTGACAGGGGGCCGGGGCTACACCTTC. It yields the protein CASSLTGGRGYTF.

This CDR3 is CASSLPSGLGGYEQYF. The CDR3 DNA sequence: TGTGCCAGCAGCTTACCGTCGGGACTGGGGGGCTACGAGCAGTACTTC. J is TRBJ2-7 and V is TRBV7-8; TRBD2 might be the D (6 bases). There are 16 residues in the CDR3. Germline V CDR1 and CDR2: SGHVS, FQNEAQ. Deletions cut 2 bases from V and 3 bases from J, with 17 bases between. The variable domain in full, completed from reference TRBV7-8 and TRBJ2-7, reads GAGVSQSPRYKVAKRGQDVALRCDPISGHVSLFWYQQALGQGPEFLTYFQNEAQLDKSGLPSDRFFAERPEGSVSTLKIQRTQQEDSAVYLCASSLPSGLGGYEQYFGPGTRLTVT.

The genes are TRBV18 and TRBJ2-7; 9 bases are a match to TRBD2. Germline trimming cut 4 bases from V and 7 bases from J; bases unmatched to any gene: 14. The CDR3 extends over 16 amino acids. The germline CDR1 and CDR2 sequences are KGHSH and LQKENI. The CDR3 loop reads CASSRGVAGGPGEQYF. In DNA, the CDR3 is TGTGCCAGCTCACGGGGCGTGGCGGGAGGGCCCGGTGAGCAGTACTTC.

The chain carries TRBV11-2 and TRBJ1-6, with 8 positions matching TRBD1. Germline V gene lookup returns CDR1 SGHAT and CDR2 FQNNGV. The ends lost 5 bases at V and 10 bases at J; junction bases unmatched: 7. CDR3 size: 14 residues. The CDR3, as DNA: TGTGCCAGCAGCACGGACAGGGTGTGGTCACCCCTCCACTTT. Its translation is CASSTDRVWSPLHF.

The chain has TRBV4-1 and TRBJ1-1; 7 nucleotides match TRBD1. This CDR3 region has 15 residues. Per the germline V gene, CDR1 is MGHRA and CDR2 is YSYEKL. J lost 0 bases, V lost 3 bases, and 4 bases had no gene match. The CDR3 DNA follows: TGCGCCAGCAGCCATATACAGGGGCTGAACACTGAAGCTTTCTTT. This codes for CASSHIQGLNTEAFF.

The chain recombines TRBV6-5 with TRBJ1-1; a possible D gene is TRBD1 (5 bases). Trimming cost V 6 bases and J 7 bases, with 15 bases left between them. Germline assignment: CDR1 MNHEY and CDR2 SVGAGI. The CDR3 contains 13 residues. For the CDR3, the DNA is TGTGCCAGCAGACGCGACAGCGACGGTGAAGCTTTCTTT. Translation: CASRRDSDGEAFF.

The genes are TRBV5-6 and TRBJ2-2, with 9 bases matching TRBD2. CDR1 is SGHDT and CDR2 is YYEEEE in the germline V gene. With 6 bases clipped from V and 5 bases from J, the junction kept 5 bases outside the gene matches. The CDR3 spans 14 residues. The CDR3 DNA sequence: TGTGCCAGCACCCCGGGACTAGCAACCGGGGAGCTGTTTTTT. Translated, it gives CASTPGLATGELFF.

The CDR3 spells CASSQQFIRDRADTQYF. The CDR3 nucleotides are TGCGCCAGCAGTCAACAATTTATCCGGGACAGGGCAGATACGCAGTATTTT. The rearrangement uses TRBV10-1 and TRBJ2-3; 9 bases fit TRBD1. CDR3 length: 17 amino acids. The germline V gene has CDR1 WNHNN and CDR2 SYGVQD (reference sequence). V was pared by 5 bases and J by 4 bases, with 13 bases of the junction left unmatched.

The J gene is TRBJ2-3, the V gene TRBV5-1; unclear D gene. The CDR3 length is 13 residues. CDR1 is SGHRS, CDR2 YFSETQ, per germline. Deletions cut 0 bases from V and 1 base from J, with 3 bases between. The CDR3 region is CASSLAGTDTQYF. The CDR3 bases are TGCGCCAGCAGCTTGGCGGGCACAGATACGCAGTATTTT.

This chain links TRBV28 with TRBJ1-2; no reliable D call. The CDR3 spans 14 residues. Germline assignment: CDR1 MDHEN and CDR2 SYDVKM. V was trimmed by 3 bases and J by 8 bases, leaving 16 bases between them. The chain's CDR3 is CASSFPERVGGYTF. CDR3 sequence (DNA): TGTGCCAGCAGTTTCCCAGAACGGGTTGGGGGCTACACCTTC.

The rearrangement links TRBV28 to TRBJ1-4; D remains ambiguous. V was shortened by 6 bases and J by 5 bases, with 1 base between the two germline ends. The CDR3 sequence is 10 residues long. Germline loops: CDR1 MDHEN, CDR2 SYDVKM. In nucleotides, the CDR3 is TGTGCCAGCAGAAATGAAAAACTGTTTTTT. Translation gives CASRNEKLFF. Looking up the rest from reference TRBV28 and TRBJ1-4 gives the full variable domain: DVKVTQSSRYLVKRTGEKVFLECVQDMDHENMFWYRQDPGLGLRLIYFSYDVKMKEKGDIPEGYSVSREKKERFSLILESASTNQTSMYLCASRNEKLFFGSGTQLSVL.

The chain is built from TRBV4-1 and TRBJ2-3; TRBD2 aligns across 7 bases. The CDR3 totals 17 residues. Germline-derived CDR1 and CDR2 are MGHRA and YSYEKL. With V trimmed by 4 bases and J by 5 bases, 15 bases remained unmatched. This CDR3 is CASSLVAGYQEGDTQYF. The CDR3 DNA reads TGCGCCAGCAGCCTAGTAGCGGGTTATCAGGAGGGAGATACGCAGTATTTT.